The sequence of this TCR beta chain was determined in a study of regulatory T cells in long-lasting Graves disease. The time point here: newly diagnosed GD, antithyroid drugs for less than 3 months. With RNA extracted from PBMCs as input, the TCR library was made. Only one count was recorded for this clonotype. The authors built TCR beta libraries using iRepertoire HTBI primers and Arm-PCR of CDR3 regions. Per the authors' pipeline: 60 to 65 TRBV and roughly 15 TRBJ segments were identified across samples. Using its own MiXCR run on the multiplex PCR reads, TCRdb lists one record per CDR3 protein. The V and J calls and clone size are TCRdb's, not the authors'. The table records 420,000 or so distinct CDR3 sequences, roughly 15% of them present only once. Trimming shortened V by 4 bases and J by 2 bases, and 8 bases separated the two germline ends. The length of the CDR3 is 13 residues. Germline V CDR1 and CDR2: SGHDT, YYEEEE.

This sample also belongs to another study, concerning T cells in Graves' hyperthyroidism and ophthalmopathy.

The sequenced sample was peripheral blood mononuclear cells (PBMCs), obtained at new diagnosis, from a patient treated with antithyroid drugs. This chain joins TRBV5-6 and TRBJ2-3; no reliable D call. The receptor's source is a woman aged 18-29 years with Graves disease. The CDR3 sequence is CASSILNTDTQYF. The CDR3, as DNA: TGTGCCAGCAGCATTTTAAACACAGATACGCAGTATTTT.